The T cell receptor beta chain described here comes from a study of cytomegalovirus exposure and HLA in healthy donors. Points from the study as a whole: Available immune exposure information covered CMV serostatus only. V segments that were indistinguishable, TRBV6-2 and TRBV6-3 among them, were omitted from analysis.

PCR was performed using 60 Vbeta and 13 Jbeta primers. In the authors' methods: The count from a later analysis was 65 million to 90 million unique TCR beta chains, 9.5 million to 11 million of them shared. Here immunoSEQ multiplex PCR was the method, and the copy in TCRdb shows in-frame clones only, minus some. That table is the source of V, J and clone size, and D and trimming were worked out from the DNA. The sample includes about 150,000 clones, roughly 80% of them seen just once. Points on this clone: Antigen: not known.

V was pared by 7 bases and J by 4 bases, with 13 bases between. Germline CDR1 ENHRY, CDR2 SYGVKD. The CDR3 contains 14 residues. The V call is TRBV10-3, the J call TRBJ2-2; no definite D call. The sequenced sample consisted of PBMCs. This receptor was identified in a man aged 25 to 40 in good health and CMV-seropositive. CDR3 region: CAIIPQTGTGELFF. The CDR3 bases are TGTGCCATCATCCCCCAAACCGGCACCGGGGAGCTGTTTTTT.